This TCR beta chain was recovered during a study of early T cells in non-severe SARS-CoV-2 infection. Study as a whole: It was bulk RNA from unsorted whole blood that was sequenced, and the chains were unpaired.

TCRdb recomputed calls from the 5' RACE reads with MiXCR, one row per CDR3 protein. Of approximately 79,000 distinct CDR3 sequences in the sample, over 10% were seen once. After removal of 7 bases from V and 2 bases from J, the junction contained 6 bases not matched to a gene. Germline V lookup: CDR1 MNHEY, CDR2 SVGEGT. The length of the CDR3 is 14 residues. V gene TRBV6-2 or TRBV6-3 combines with J gene TRBJ2-7, with 9 bases identical to TRBD1. This clonotype originated in an adult who was a healthcare worker with PCR-confirmed SARS-CoV-2 infection or an uninfected control (not recorded which). Sequenced input: whole blood. CDR3 bases: TGTGCCAGCAAACCGGGACAGGGAACCTACGAGCAGTACTTC. Encoded protein: CASKPGQGTYEQYF.